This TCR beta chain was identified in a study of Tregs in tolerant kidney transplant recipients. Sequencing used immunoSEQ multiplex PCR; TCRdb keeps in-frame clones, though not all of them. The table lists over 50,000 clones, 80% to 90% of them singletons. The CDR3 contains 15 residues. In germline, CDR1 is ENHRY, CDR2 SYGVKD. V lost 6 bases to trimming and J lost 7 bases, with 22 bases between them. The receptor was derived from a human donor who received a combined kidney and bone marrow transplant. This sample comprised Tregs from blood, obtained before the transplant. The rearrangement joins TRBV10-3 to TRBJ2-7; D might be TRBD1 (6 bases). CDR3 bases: TGTGCCATCAGGTCTTTCCCGGGACATTCTGGTGAGCAGTACTTC. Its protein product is CAIRSFPGHSGEQYF.